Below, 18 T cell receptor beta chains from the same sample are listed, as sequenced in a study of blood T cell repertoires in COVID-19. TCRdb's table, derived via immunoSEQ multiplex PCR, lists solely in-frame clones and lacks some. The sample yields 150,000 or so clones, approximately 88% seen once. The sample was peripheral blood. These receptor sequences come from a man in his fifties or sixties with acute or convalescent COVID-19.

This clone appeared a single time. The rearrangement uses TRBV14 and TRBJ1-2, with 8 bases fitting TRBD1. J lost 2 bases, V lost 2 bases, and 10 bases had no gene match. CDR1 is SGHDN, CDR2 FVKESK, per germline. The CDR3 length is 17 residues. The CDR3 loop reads CASSQRTGQYGNYGYTF. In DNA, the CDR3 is TGTGCCAGCAGCCAACGGACAGGGCAATATGGGAACTATGGCTACACCTTC.

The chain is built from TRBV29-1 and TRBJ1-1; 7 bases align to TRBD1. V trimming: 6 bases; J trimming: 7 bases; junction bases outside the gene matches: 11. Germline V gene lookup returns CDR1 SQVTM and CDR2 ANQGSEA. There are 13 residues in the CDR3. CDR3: CSVETGFDREAFF. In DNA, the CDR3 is TGCAGCGTCGAGACAGGGTTCGACCGTGAAGCTTTCTTT.

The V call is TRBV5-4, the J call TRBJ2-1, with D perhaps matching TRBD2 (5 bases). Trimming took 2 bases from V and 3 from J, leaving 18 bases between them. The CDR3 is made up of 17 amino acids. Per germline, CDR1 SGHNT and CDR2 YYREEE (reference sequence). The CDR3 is CASSFVGQAGRYNEQFF. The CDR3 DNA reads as TGTGCCAGCAGCTTCGTGGGCCAGGCGGGCCGCTACAATGAGCAGTTCTTC.

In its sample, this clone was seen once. For the CDR3, the DNA is TGTGCCAGCTCACCTTCCCGTAGCTCTGGAAACACCATATATTTT. Translated: CASSPSRSSGNTIYF. This chain uses TRBV18 with TRBJ1-3; the D is unclear. The CDR3 is 15 amino acids. CDR1 is KGHSH, CDR2 LQKENI, per germline. The V end lost 3 bases, the J end lost 0 bases, and 9 bases lay between the germline ends.

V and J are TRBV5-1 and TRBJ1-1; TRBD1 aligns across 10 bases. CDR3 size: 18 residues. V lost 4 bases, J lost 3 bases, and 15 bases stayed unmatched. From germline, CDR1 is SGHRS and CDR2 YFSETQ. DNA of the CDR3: TGCGCCAGCAGCCCCAACCGAGGGACAGGGGCGCTGGACACTGAAGCTTTCTTT. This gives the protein CASSPNRGTGALDTEAFF.

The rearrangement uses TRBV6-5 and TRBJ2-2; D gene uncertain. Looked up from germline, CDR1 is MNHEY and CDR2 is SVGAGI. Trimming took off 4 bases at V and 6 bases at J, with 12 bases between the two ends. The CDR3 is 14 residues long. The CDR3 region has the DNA TGTGCCAGCAGTTGGGCCCAGTTTCCCGGGGAGCTGTTTTTT. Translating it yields CASSWAQFPGELFF.

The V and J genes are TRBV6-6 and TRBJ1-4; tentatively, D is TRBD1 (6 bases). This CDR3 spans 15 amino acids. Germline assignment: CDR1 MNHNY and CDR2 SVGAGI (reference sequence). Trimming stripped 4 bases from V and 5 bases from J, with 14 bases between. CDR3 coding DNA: TGTGCCAGCAGTTGGATACAGGGTACCAATGAAAAACTGTTTTTT. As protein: CASSWIQGTNEKLFF.

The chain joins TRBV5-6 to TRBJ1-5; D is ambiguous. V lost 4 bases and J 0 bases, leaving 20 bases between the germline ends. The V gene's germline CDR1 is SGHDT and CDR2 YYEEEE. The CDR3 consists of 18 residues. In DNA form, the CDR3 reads TGTGCCAGCAGCCTCCAAAGGAGGGCGAGGTATAGCAATCAGCCCCAGCATTTT. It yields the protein CASSLQRRARYSNQPQHF.

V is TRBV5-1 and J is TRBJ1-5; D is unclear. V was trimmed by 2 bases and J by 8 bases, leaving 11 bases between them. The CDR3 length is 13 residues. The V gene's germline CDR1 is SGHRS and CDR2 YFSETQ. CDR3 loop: CASSLTGWEPQHF. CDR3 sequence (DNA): TGCGCCAGCAGCTTAACGGGGTGGGAGCCCCAGCATTTT.

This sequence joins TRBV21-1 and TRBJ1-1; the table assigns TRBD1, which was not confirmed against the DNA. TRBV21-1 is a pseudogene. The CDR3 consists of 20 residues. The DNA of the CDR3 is TGTGCCAGCAGCAATGAGACAGGACAGCTACTAATTTTCATGAACACTGAAGCTTTCTTT. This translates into CASSNETGQLLIFMNTEAFF.

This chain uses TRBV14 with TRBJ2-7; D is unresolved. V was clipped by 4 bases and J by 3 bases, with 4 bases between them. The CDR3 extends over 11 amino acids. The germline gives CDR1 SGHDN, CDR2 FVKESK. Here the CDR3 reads CASSLHYEQYF. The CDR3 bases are TGTGCCAGCAGCCTCCACTACGAGCAGTACTTC.

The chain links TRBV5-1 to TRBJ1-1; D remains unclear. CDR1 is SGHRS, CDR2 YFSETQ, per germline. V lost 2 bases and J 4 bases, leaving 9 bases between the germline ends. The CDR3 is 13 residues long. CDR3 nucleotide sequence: TGCGCCAGCAGCTTAGGCGGGGTCACTGAAGCTTTCTTT. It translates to CASSLGGVTEAFF.

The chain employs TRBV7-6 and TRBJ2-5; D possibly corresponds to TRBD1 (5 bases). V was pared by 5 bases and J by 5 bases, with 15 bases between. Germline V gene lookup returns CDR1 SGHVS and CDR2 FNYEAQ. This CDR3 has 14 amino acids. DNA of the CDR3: TGTGCCAGCAGCACATCTTCAGGGTCCGAGACCCAGTACTTC. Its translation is CASSTSSGSETQYF.

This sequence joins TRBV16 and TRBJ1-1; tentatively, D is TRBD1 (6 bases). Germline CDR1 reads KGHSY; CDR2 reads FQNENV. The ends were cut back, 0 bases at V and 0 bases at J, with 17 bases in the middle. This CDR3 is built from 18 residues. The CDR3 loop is CASSQSVIRGGMNTEAFF. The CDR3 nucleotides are TGTGCCAGCAGCCAATCTGTGATAAGAGGGGGTATGAACACTGAAGCTTTCTTT.

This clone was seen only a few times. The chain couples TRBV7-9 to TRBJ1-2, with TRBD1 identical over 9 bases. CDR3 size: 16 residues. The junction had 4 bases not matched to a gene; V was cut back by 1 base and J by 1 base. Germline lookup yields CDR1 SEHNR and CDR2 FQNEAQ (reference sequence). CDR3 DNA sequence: TGTGCCAGCAGCTTAGTATGGGACAGGGTTAACTATGGCTACACCTTC. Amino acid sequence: CASSLVWDRVNYGYTF.

The DNA of the CDR3 is TGTGCCAGTAGTTACCTGGGGGCGCGGGTAGATACGCAGTATTTT. Protein: CASSYLGARVDTQYF. V is TRBV19 and J is TRBJ2-3; maybe TRBD1 (6 bases). Trimming removed 5 bases from V and 5 bases from J, with 17 bases in between. CDR1 is LNHDA and CDR2 is SQIVND in the germline V gene (reference sequence). This CDR3 spans 15 amino acids.

CDR3: CASSYGSGNGYTF. CDR3 in DNA: TGTGCCAGCAGTTATGGATCAGGGAATGGCTACACCTTC. The chain combines TRBV6-5 with TRBJ1-2; weak D call: TRBD1 (5 bases). Trimming pared 3 bases from V and 6 bases from J, leaving 11 bases between. Germline-derived CDR1 and CDR2 are MNHEY and SVGAGI. The CDR3 loop spans 13 amino acids.

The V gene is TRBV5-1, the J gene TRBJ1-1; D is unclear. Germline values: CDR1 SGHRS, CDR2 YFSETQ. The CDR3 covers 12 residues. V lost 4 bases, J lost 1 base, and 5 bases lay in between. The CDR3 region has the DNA TGCGCCAGCAGCAACGGGAACACTGAAGCTTTCTTT. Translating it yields CASSNGNTEAFF.